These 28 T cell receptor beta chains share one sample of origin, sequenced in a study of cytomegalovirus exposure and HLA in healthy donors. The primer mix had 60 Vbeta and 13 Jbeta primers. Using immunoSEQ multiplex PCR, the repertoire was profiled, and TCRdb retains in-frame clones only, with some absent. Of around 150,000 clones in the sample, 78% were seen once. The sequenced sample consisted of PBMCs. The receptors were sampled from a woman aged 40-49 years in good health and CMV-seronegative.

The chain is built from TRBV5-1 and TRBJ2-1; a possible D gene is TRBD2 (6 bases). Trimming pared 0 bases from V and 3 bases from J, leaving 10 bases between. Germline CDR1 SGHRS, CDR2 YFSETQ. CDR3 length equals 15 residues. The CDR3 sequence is CASSLGWGDYNEQFF. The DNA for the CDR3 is TGCGCCAGCAGCTTGGGTTGGGGGGACTACAATGAGCAGTTCTTC.

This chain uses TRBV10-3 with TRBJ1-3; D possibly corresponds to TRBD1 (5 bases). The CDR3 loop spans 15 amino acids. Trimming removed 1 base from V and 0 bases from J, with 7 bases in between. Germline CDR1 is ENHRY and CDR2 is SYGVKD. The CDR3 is CAISEFGASGNTIYF. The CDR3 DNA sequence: TGTGCCATCAGTGAGTTTGGGGCCTCTGGAAACACCATATATTTT.

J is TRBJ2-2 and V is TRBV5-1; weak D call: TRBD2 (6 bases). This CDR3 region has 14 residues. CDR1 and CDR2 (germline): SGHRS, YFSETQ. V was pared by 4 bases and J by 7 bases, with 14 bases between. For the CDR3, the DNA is TGCGCCAGCAGCCCCAGGGCGGGGTTCGGGGAGCTGTTTTTT. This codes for CASSPRAGFGELFF.

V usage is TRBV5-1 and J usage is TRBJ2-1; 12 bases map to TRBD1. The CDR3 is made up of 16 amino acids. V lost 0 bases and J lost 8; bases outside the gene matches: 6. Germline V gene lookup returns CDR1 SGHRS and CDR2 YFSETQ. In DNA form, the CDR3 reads TGCGCCAGCAGCTTGGCGGGACAGGGGGCGGGCGATGAGCAGTTCTTC. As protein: CASSLAGQGAGDEQFF.

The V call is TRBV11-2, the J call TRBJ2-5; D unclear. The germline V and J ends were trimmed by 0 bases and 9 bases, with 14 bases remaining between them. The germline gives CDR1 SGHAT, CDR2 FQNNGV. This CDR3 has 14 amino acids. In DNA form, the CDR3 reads TGTGCCAGCAGCTTAGAGTCTTTCGACAAGGCCCAGTACTTC. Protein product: CASSLESFDKAQYF.

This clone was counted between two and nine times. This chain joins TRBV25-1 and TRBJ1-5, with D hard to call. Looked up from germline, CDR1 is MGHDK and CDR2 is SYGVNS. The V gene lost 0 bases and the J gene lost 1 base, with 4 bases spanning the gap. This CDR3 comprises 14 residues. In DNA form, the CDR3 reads TGTGCCAGCAGTGAATACGGGAGCAATCAGCCCCAGCATTTT. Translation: CASSEYGSNQPQHF.

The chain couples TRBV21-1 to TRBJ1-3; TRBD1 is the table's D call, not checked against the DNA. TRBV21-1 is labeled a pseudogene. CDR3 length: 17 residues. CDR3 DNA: TGTGCCAGCAGCAAAGAGGGACAGGGGGCGCCTGGAAACACCATATATTTT. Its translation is CASSKEGQGAPGNTIYF.

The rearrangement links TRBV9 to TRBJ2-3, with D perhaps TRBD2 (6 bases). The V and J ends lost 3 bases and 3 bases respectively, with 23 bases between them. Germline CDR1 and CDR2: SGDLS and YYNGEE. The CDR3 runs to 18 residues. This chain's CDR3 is CASSAYRGGYTRTDTQYF. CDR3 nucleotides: TGTGCCAGCAGCGCTTACCGTGGGGGGTATACTAGAACAGATACGCAGTATTTT.

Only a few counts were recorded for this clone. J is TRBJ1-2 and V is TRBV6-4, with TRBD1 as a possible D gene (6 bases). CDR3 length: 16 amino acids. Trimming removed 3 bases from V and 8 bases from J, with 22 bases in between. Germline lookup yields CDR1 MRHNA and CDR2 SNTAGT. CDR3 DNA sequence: TGTGCCAGCAGTGATCGGCCAGGGGAAGGGCTCGGAGGCTACACCTTC. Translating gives CASSDRPGEGLGGYTF.

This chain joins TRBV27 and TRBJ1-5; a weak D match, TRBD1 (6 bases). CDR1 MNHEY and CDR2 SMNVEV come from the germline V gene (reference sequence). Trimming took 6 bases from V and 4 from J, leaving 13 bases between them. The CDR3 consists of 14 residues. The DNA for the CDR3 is TGTGCCAGCAGGGTACAGGGTACGAATCAGCCCCAGCATTTT. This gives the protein CASRVQGTNQPQHF.

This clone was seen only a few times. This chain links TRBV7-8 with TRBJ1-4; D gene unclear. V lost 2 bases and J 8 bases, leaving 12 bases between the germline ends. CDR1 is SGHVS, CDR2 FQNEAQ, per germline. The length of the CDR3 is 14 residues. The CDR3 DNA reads TGTGCCAGCAGCTTATCTGGGAGACTGGAAAAACTGTTTTTT. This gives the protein CASSLSGRLEKLFF.

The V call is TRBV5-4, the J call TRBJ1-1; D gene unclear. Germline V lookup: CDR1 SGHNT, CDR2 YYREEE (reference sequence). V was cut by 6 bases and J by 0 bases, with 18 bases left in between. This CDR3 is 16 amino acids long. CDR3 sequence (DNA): TGTGCCAGCACCACAAAACAAACGACACTGAACACTGAAGCTTTCTTT. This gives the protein CASTTKQTTLNTEAFF.

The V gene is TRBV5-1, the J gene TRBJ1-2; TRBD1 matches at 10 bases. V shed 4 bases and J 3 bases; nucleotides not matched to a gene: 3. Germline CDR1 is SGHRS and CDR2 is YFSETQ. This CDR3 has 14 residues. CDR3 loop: CASSRTGGDYGYTF. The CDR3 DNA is TGCGCCAGCAGCCGGACAGGGGGTGACTATGGCTACACCTTC.

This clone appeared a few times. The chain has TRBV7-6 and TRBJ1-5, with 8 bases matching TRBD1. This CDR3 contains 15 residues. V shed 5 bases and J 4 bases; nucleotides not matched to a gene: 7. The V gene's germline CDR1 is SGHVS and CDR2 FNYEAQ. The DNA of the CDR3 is TGTGCCAGCAGCGCCGACAGGGGCCTTAATCAGCCCCAGCATTTT. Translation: CASSADRGLNQPQHF.

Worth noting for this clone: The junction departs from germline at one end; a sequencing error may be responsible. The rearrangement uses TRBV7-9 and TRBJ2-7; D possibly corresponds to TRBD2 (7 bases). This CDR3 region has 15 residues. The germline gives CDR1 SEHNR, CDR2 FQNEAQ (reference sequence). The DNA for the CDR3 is TGTTCCAGCAGCTTAGGGGGGGGGACCTCCTACGAGCAGTACTTC. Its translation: CSSSLGGGTSYEQYF.

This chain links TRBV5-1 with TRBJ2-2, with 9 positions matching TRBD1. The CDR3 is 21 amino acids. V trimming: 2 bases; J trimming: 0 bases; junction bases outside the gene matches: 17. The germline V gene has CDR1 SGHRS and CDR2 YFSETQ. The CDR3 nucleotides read TGCGCCAGCAGCTTTGAGGTGGGCGGGGACAGGGCACGGCCGAACACCGGGGAGCTGTTTTTT. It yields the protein CASSFEVGGDRARPNTGELFF.

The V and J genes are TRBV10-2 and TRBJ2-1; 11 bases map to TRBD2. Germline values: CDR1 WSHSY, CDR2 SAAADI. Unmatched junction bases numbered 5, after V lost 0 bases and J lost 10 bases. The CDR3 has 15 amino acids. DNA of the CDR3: TGCGCCAGCAGTGAGTCGCTAGCGGGGGGCCTAGAGCAGTTCTTC. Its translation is CASSESLAGGLEQFF.

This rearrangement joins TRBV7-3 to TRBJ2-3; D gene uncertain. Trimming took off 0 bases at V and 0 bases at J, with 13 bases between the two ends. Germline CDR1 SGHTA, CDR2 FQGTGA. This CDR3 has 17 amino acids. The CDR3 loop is CASSLTPGLTSTDTQYF. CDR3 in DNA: TGTGCCAGCAGCTTAACCCCCGGTCTGACTAGCACAGATACGCAGTATTTT.

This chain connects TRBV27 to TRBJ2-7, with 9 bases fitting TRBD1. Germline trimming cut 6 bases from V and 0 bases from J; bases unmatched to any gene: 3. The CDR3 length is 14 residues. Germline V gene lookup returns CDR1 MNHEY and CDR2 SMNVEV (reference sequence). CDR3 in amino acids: CASRNRGPSYEQYF. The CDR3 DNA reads TGTGCCAGCAGAAACAGGGGGCCCTCCTACGAGCAGTACTTC.

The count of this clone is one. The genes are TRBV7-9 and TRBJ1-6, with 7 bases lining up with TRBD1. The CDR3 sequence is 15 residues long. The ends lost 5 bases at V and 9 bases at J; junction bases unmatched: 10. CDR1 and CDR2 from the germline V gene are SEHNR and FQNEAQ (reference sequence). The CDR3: CASSPIDRVFSPLHF. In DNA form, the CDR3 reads TGTGCCAGCAGCCCGATCGACAGGGTATTTTCACCCCTCCACTTT.

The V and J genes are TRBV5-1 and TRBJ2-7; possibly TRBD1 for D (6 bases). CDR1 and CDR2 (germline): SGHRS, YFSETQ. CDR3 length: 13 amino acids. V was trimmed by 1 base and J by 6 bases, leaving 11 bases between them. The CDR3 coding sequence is TGCGCCAGCAGCTTGATGGACAGCCGCGAGCAGTACTTC. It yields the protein CASSLMDSREQYF.

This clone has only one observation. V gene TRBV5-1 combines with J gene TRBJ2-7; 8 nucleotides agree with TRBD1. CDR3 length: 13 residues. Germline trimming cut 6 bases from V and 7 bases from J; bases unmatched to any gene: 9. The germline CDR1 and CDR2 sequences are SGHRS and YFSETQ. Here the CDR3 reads CASTGQGIREQYF. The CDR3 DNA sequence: TGCGCCAGCACCGGACAGGGAATAAGGGAGCAGTACTTC.

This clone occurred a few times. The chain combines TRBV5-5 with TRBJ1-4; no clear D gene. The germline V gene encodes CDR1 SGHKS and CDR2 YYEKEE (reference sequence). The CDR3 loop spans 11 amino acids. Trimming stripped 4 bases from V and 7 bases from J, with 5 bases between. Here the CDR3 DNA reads TGTGCCAGCAGCCTGAGTGAAAAACTGTTTTTT. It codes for CASSLSEKLFF.

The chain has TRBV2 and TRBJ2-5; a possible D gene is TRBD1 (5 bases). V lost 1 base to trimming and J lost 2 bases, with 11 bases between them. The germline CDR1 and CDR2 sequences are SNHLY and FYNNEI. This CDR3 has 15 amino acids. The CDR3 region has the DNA TGTGCCAGCAGTGAAGGTTGGGGCCCACAAGAGACCCAGTACTTC. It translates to CASSEGWGPQETQYF.

The CDR3: CASSLGQYNEQFF. The CDR3, as DNA: TGCGCCAGCAGTCTAGGACAGTACAATGAGCAGTTCTTC. The genes are TRBV10-1 and TRBJ2-1; weak D call: TRBD1 (6 bases). The CDR3 runs 13 residues. Germline-derived CDR1 and CDR2 are WNHNN and SYGVQD (reference sequence). Trimming took off 5 bases at V and 4 bases at J, with 9 bases between the two ends.

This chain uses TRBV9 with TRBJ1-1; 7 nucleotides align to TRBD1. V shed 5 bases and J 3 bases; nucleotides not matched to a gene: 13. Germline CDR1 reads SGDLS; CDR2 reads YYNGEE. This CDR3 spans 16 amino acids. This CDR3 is CASRKGKGASDTEAFF. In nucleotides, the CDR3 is TGTGCCAGCAGAAAGGGGAAGGGGGCTTCCGACACTGAAGCTTTCTTT.

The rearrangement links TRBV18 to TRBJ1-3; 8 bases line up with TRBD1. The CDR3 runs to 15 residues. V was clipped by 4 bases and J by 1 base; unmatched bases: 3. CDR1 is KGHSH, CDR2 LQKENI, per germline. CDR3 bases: TGTGCCAGCTCACTGGACAGGGTTTCTGGAAACACCATATATTTT. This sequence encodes CASSLDRVSGNTIYF.

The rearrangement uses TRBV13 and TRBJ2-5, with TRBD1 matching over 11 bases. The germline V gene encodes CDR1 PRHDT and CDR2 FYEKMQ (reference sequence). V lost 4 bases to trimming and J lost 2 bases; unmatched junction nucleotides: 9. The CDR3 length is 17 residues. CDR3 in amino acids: CASSSRRDRGGQETQYF. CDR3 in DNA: TGTGCCAGCAGCTCACGACGGGACAGGGGGGGTCAAGAGACCCAGTACTTC.